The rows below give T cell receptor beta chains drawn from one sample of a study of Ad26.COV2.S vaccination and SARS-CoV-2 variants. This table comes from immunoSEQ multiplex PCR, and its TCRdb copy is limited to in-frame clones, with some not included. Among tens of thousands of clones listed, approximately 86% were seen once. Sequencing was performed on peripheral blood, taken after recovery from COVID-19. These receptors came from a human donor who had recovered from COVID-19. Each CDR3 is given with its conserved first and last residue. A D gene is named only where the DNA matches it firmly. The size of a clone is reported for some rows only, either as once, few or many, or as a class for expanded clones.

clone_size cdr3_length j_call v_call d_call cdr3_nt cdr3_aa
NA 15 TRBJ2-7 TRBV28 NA TGTGCCACCAAGCTTGGGGACACAGGTTCATACGAGCAGTACTTC CATKLGDTGSYEQYF
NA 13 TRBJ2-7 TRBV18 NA TGTGCCAGCTCACCACCGGGGGTGATCGAGCAGTACTTC CASSPPGVIEQYF
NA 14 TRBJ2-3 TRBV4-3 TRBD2 TGCGCCAGCAGTAGCGGGGACAGCACAGATACGCAGTATTTT CASSSGDSTDTQYF
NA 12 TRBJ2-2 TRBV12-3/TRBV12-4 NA TGTGCCAGCAGGGGAGGCTCCGGGGAGCTGTTTTTT CASRGGSGELFF
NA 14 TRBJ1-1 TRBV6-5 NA TGTGCCAGCAGCTCCAAACTAAAGAACACTGAAGCTTTCTTT CASSSKLKNTEAFF
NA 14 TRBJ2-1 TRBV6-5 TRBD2 TGTGCCAGCATCGGGACTAGCGGAAACAATGAGCAGTTCTTC CASIGTSGNNEQFF
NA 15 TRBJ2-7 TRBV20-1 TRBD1 TGCAGTGCTAGTACCCAGGGACAGGGGTACTACGAGCAGTACTTC CSASTQGQGYYEQYF
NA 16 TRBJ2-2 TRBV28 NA TGTGCCAGCAGTTTTGGGGGCAGGCATGACACCGGGGAGCTGTTTTTT CASSFGGRHDTGELFF
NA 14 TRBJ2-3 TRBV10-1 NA TGCGCCAGCAGTTTCGGCGGGAGCACAGATACGCAGTATTTT CASSFGGSTDTQYF
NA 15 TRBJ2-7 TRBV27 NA TGTGCCAGCAGTTTCGAGGTCGGGGCTTCCTACGAGCAGTACTTC CASSFEVGASYEQYF
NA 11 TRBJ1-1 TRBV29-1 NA TGCAGCGTTCCGGGGGCCGCTGAAGCTTTCTTT CSVPGAAEAFF
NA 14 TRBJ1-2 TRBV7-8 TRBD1 TGTGCCAGCAGCTTAAAGACAGGGGACTATGGCTACACCTTC CASSLKTGDYGYTF
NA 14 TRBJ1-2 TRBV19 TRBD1 TGTGCCAGTAGTACGACCGGGACAGGGGGTGGCTACACCTTC CASSTTGTGGGYTF
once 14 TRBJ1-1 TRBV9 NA TGTGCCAGCAGCGCGACAGGACATTTGACTGAAGCTTTCTTT CASSATGHLTEAFF
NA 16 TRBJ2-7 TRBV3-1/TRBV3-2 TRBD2 TGTGCCAGCAGCCAAGGACTAGCGGGAGGGATATACGAGCAGTACTTC CASSQGLAGGIYEQYF
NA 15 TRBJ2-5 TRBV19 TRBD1 TGTGCCAGTAGCGAAATGACAGGGGGCAGTGAGACCCAGTACTTC CASSEMTGGSETQYF
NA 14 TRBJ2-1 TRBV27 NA TGTGCCAGCAGTGTCCGGGGTCTTTACAATGAGCAGTTCTTC CASSVRGLYNEQFF
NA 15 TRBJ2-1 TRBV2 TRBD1 TGTGCCAGCAAGGCGGGGACAGGTGTTTCCAATGAGCAGTTCTTC CASKAGTGVSNEQFF
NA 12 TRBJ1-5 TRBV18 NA TGTGCCAGCTCACCACCGAATCAGCCCCAGCATTTT CASSPPNQPQHF
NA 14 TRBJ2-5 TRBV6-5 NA TGTGCCAGCAGGCCTACAGGTTCGGAAAAGACCCAGTACTTC CASRPTGSEKTQYF
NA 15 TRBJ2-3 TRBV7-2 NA TGTGCCAGCAGTTGGAGGGCGAGCAGCTCGGATACGCAGTATTTT CASSWRASSSDTQYF
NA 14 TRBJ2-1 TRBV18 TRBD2 TGTGCCAGCTCCCGAGCGGGGGTCGACAATGAGCAGTTCTTC CASSRAGVDNEQFF
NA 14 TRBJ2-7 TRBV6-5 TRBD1 TGTGCCAGCAGCCCCGACAGGGTGAAATGGAAGCAGTACTTC CASSPDRVKWKQYF
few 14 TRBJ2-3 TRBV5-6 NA TGTGCCAGCAGCTTGGACGGAAGCACAGATACGCAGTATTTT CASSLDGSTDTQYF
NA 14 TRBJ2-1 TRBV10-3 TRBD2 TGTGCCATCAGCGGACTAGCGGGTTACAATGAGCAGTTCTTC CAISGLAGYNEQFF
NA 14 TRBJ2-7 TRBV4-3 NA TGCGCCAGCAGCCAAGAATTTGGCGTCTACGAGCAGTACTTC CASSQEFGVYEQYF
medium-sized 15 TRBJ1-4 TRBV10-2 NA TGCGCCAGCAGTGAGTTCCGGATAGCGGATGAAAAACTGTTTTTT CASSEFRIADEKLFF
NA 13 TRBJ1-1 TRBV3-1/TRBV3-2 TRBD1 TGTGCCAGCAGGCACAGGGGCGGGGGTGAAGCTTTCTTT CASRHRGGGEAFF
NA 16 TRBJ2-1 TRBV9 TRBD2 TGTGCCAGCAGCCTAAAGGCTAGCGGGGCTTACAATGAGCAGTTCTTC CASSLKASGAYNEQFF
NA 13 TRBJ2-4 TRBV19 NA TGTGCCAGTAGCCCTGAACGAAGGAACATTCAGTACTTC CASSPERRNIQYF
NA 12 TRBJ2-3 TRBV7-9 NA TGTGCCAGCCTATTCGGCACAGATACGCAGTATTTT CASLFGTDTQYF
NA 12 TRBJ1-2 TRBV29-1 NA TGCAGCGTTGCAACAGGGTTCTATGGCTACACCTTC CSVATGFYGYTF
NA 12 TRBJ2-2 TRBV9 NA TGTGCCAGCAGTACGAACACCGGGGAGCTGTTTTTT CASSTNTGELFF
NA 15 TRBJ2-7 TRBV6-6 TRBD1 TGTGCCAGCAGTTATCGACAGGGGGGCCGTTACGAGCAGTACTTC CASSYRQGGRYEQYF
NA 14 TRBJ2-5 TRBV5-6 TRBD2 TGTGCCAGCAGCTTGGGGCTAGCGGTCGAGACCCAGTACTTC CASSLGLAVETQYF
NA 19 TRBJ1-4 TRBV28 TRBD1 TGTGCCAGCAGTTTATCGGACAGGGGAGTCTTACCTTATAATGAAAAACTGTTTTTT CASSLSDRGVLPYNEKLFF
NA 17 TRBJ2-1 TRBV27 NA TGTGCCAGCAGTCATCCTGATAAAAGACTCTCCTACAATGAGCAGTTCTTC CASSHPDKRLSYNEQFF
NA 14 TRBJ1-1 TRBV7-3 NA TGTGCCAGCAGCCCCTCGCCGGGGTACACTGAAGCTTTCTTT CASSPSPGYTEAFF
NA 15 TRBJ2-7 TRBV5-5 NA TGTGCCAGCAGCCATGGGACGGGCAGCTCCTACGAGCAGTACTTC CASSHGTGSSYEQYF
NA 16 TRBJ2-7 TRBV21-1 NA TGTGCCAGCAGCAAAAGCGGGGGACTAACTAACCACGAGCAGTACTTC CASSKSGGLTNHEQYF
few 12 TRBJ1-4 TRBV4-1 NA TGCGCCAGCAGCCAAGTGAGGGAAAAACTGTTTTTT CASSQVREKLFF
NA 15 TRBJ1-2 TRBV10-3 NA TGTGCCATCAGTGCAATACACAGCGCTAACTATGGCTACACCTTC CAISAIHSANYGYTF
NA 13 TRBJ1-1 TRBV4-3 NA TGCGCCAGCAGCCTCGGGGTCGACACTGAAGCTTTCTTT CASSLGVDTEAFF